Presented here are 27 T cell receptor beta chains from one specimen sequenced in a study of beta chain features in type 1 diabetes. Reverse transcription of all isolated RNA meant that expressed TCRB transcripts were sequenced. Here immunoSEQ multiplex PCR was the method, and the copy in TCRdb shows in-frame clones only, minus some. The data show hundreds of thousands of clones, about 14% seen once. The sequenced sample consisted of naive CD4+ T cells from blood. The receptors were sampled from a man between 18 and 35 years old in good health.

The CDR3 DNA reads as TGTGCCAGCAAATCGACAGTTAGCAATCAGCCCCAGCATTTT. Translating it yields CASKSTVSNQPQHF. The V and J genes are TRBV6-5 and TRBJ1-5; D may be TRBD1 (5 bases). CDR3 length: 14 residues. CDR1 and CDR2 (germline): MNHEY, SVGAGI. V was cut by 7 bases and J by 0 bases, with 10 bases left in between.

The chain has TRBV10-3 and TRBJ1-1, with D unclear. The V end was cut by 4 bases, the J end by 6 bases, with 18 bases between. From germline, CDR1 is ENHRY and CDR2 SYGVKD. CDR3 length equals 15 residues. DNA of the CDR3: TGTGCCATCAGTGGAACCTATAGGGAGATGGCTGAAGCTTTCTTT. This gives the protein CAISGTYREMAEAFF.

The genes are TRBV5-1 and TRBJ2-7; 10 bases agree with TRBD1. CDR1 SGHRS and CDR2 YFSETQ come from the germline V gene. J lost 6 bases, V lost 0 bases, and 0 bases had no gene match. The CDR3 has 13 residues. The CDR3 region has the DNA TGCGCCAGCAGCTTGGGGACAGGGGGCGAGCAGTACTTC. Protein: CASSLGTGGEQYF.

The chain recombines TRBV29-1 with TRBJ2-2; D assignment may be TRBD1 or TRBD2 (6 bases each). This CDR3 spans 15 amino acids. Trimming removed 3 bases at V and 4 bases at J, with 15 bases between. Germline V lookup: CDR1 SQVTM, CDR2 ANQGSEA. The CDR3 nucleotides are TGCAGCGTTGAGGAGGGGGGCTTGGGCACCGGGGAGCTGTTTTTT. Its translation: CSVEEGGLGTGELFF.

The V and J genes are TRBV29-1 and TRBJ1-4; D is uncertain. The V end was cut by 6 bases, the J end by 6 bases, with 14 bases between. The CDR3 loop spans 13 amino acids. The germline gives CDR1 SQVTM, CDR2 ANQGSEA. For the CDR3, the DNA is TGCAGCGTCCACGGGCTGGAGGATGAAAAACTGTTTTTT. It specifies CSVHGLEDEKLFF.

The CDR3 reads CASSSLLRDREGIQYF. The CDR3 DNA is TGCGCCAGCAGCTCCCTCCTCCGGGACAGGGAGGGCATTCAGTACTTC. The chain couples TRBV5-1 to TRBJ2-4; TRBD1 matches at 9 bases. The length of the CDR3 is 16 residues. Germline values: CDR1 SGHRS, CDR2 YFSETQ. Trimming at V came to 3 bases and at J to 9 bases, leaving 13 bases not matched to a gene.

The rearrangement joins TRBV4-3 to TRBJ1-1; TRBD1 is a possible D gene (6 bases). The CDR3 contains 14 residues. The V and J ends lost 4 bases and 3 bases respectively, with 12 bases between them. Germline CDR1 is LGHNA and CDR2 is YSLEER. CDR3 sequence: CASSRINRDTEAFF. In nucleotides, the CDR3 is TGCGCCAGCAGCCGGATTAACAGGGACACTGAAGCTTTCTTT.

This clone was counted only a few times. J is TRBJ1-2 and V is TRBV18, with 7 bases matching TRBD1. Per the germline V gene, CDR1 is KGHSH and CDR2 is LQKENI. The V and J ends lost 4 bases and 6 bases, in that order; junction bases with no gene match: 11. The CDR3 sequence is 15 residues long. CDR3 protein: CASSRKQGFGDGYTF. DNA for the CDR3: TGTGCCAGCTCACGGAAACAGGGGTTCGGGGATGGCTACACCTTC.

V gene TRBV7-3 combines with J gene TRBJ2-3; 7 bases align to TRBD2. The CDR3 length is 14 residues. CDR1 is SGHTA and CDR2 is FQGTGA in the germline V gene. V shed 4 bases and J 5 bases; nucleotides not matched to a gene: 6. The CDR3 DNA sequence: TGTGCCAGCAGCTCGCGGGAGCTAGGAGATACGCAGTATTTT. It codes for CASSSRELGDTQYF.

This clone was detected a few times. The chain combines TRBV5-1 with TRBJ2-3; no firm D call. The ends were cut back, 1 base at V and 0 bases at J, with 6 bases in the middle. Germline loops: CDR1 SGHRS, CDR2 YFSETQ. The CDR3 is made up of 14 amino acids. CDR3 loop: CASSLSSSTDTQYF. In DNA, the CDR3 is TGCGCCAGCAGCTTGTCATCGAGCACAGATACGCAGTATTTT. Complete variable domain (other parts from reference TRBV5-1 and TRBJ2-3): KAGVTQTPRYLIKTRGQQVTLSCSPISGHRSVSWYQQTPGQGLQFLFEYFSETQRNKGNFPGRFSGRQFSNSRSEMNVSTLELGDSALYLCASSLSSSTDTQYFGPGTRLTVL.

J is TRBJ1-4 and V is TRBV5-4, with 10 positions matching TRBD1. V lost 4 bases and J lost 5; bases outside the gene matches: 5. Germline V gives CDR1 SGHNT, CDR2 YYREEE (reference sequence). The CDR3 runs to 15 residues. The CDR3 coding sequence is TGTGCCAGCAGCACCAGGACAGGGGGAAATGAAAAACTGTTTTTT. It specifies CASSTRTGGNEKLFF.

The chain couples TRBV4-2 to TRBJ2-7; 7 bases map to TRBD1. The germline gives CDR1 LGHNA, CDR2 YNFKEQ. V was pared by 4 bases and J by 0 bases, with 3 bases of the junction left unmatched. CDR3 length: 14 residues. CDR3 sequence (DNA): TGTGCCAGCAGCCCGACAGGGCCCTCCTACGAGCAGTACTTC. Protein product: CASSPTGPSYEQYF.

This clone was picked up a small number of times. The chain recombines TRBV7-2 with TRBJ1-5; D is possibly TRBD1 (5 bases). This CDR3 has 15 amino acids. V lost 2 bases and J 1 base, leaving 9 bases between the germline ends. Germline CDR1 reads SGHTA; CDR2 reads FQGNSA. Written as DNA, the CDR3 is TGTGCCAGCAGCTTAACCTGGGGCAGCAATCAGCCCCAGCATTTT. Its protein product is CASSLTWGSNQPQHF.

The chain has TRBV9 and TRBJ2-7, with D perhaps matching TRBD1 (6 bases). Trimming removed 1 base from V and 4 bases from J, with 12 bases in between. The CDR3 contains 14 residues. Looked up from germline, CDR1 is SGDLS and CDR2 is YYNGEE. The chain's CDR3 is CASSVRPGVYEQYF. As DNA, the CDR3 is TGTGCCAGCAGCGTAAGACCAGGGGTGTACGAGCAGTACTTC.

The chain uses TRBV6-5 and TRBJ2-7; 7 nucleotides align to TRBD1. After removal of 6 bases from V and 4 bases from J, the junction contained 9 bases not matched to a gene. CDR3 length equals 14 residues. CDR1 MNHEY and CDR2 SVGAGI come from the germline V gene. The CDR3 coding sequence is TGTGCCAGCAGGAGGGGGCGTAGAGGATACGAGCAGTACTTC. Translated: CASRRGRRGYEQYF.

This clone was counted between two and nine times. The CDR3, as DNA: TGTGCCAGCAGCCAAGGCCTCGGGGACAGAGCCACCGGGGAGCTGTTTTTT. Protein: CASSQGLGDRATGELFF. This sequence joins TRBV14 and TRBJ2-2, with TRBD1 matching over 7 bases. The J segment lost 4 bases and the V segment lost 1 base, leaving 9 bases of the junction unmatched. The V gene's germline CDR1 is SGHDN and CDR2 FVKESK. CDR3 length equals 17 residues.

This clone was observed a few times. The rearrangement uses TRBV14 and TRBJ2-1, with D uncertain. There are 15 residues in the CDR3. CDR1 and CDR2 from the germline V gene are SGHDN and FVKESK. Trimming cost V 0 bases and J 10 bases, with 16 bases left between them. CDR3 in DNA: TGTGCCAGCAGCCAAGACTGGGCCTTAGGGTGGGAGCAGTTCTTC. It is translated as CASSQDWALGWEQFF.

In this sample, this clone turned up a few times. The chain combines TRBV11-2 with TRBJ2-3, with D perhaps TRBD1 or TRBD2 (5 bases each). V was trimmed by 3 bases and J by 4 bases, leaving 8 bases between them. This CDR3 is built from 13 residues. Germline CDR1 reads SGHAT; CDR2 reads FQNNGV. As DNA, the CDR3 is TGTGCCAGCAGCTTTGAGGGGCCAGATACGCAGTATTTT. Protein sequence: CASSFEGPDTQYF.

The V gene is TRBV2, the J gene TRBJ1-2; the D gene is possibly TRBD1 (5 bases). This CDR3 has 14 residues. V was clipped by 8 bases and J by 7 bases, with 20 bases between them. CDR1 is SNHLY, CDR2 FYNNEI, per germline. The CDR3 reads CASFRQLPSGGYTF. DNA of the CDR3: TGTGCCAGCTTCAGACAGCTTCCAAGTGGTGGCTACACCTTC.

This clone appeared a few times. The V and J genes are TRBV7-3 and TRBJ2-1; D ambiguous. This CDR3 region has 13 residues. The germline gives CDR1 SGHTA, CDR2 FQGTGA. Trimming took 0 bases from V and 2 from J, leaving 2 bases between them. CDR3 sequence reads: CASSLTPYNEQFF. For the CDR3, the DNA is TGTGCCAGCAGCTTAACCCCCTACAATGAGCAGTTCTTC.

The chain recombines TRBV29-1 with TRBJ2-7; D not certain. The length of the CDR3 is 12 residues. The germline V and J ends were trimmed by 4 bases and 2 bases, with 9 bases remaining between them. Germline V gene sequence: CDR1 SQVTM, CDR2 ANQGSEA. Here the CDR3 reads CSVASQAYEQYF. The CDR3 DNA is TGCAGCGTTGCCTCGCAGGCCTACGAGCAGTACTTC.

With regard to this clone: The same CDR3 arises from other DNA sequences in this sample as well. The chain recombines TRBV7-9 with TRBJ1-1, with 7 nucleotides matching TRBD1. This CDR3 has 14 amino acids. With V trimmed by 5 bases and J by 2 bases, 5 bases remained unmatched. CDR1 and CDR2 (germline): SEHNR, FQNEAQ (reference sequence). CDR3 coding DNA: TGTGCCAGCAGCACCCGACAGGGCAACACTGAAGCTTTCTTT. Its protein is CASSTRQGNTEAFF.

This clone turned up a few times. This chain links TRBV11-1 with TRBJ2-7; 8 nucleotides agree with TRBD1. J lost 5 bases, V lost 5 bases, and 14 bases had no gene match. Germline assignment: CDR1 SGHAT and CDR2 FQDESV (reference sequence). This CDR3 has 16 residues. CDR3 region: CASSPVVGTGPHEQYF. The CDR3 DNA sequence: TGTGCCAGCAGCCCAGTCGTGGGGACAGGTCCCCACGAGCAGTACTTC.

The chain carries TRBV29-1 and TRBJ1-1, with no clear D. The V end lost 4 bases, the J end lost 1 base, and 10 bases lay between the germline ends. There are 13 residues in the CDR3. Germline-derived CDR1 and CDR2 are SQVTM and ANQGSEA. This chain's CDR3 is CSVAPEPNTEAFF. CDR3 in DNA: TGCAGCGTTGCCCCGGAGCCGAACACTGAAGCTTTCTTT.

This clone was picked up one time. This sequence joins TRBV18 and TRBJ1-1, with D unclear. The CDR3 has 16 amino acids. Germline V gene data show CDR1 as KGHSH and CDR2 as LQKENI. V was shortened by 2 bases and J by 4 bases, with 17 bases between the two germline ends. The CDR3 loop is CASSPYGELDGTEAFF. The DNA for the CDR3 is TGTGCCAGCTCACCATATGGGGAACTGGACGGCACTGAAGCTTTCTTT.

This chain joins TRBV5-6 and TRBJ2-5; TRBD1 aligns across 10 bases. CDR1 is SGHDT, CDR2 YYEEEE, per germline. V lost 4 bases, J lost 6 bases, and 9 bases stayed unmatched. This CDR3 contains 15 residues. CDR3 DNA: TGTGCCAGCAGCCATAGTGGGACAGGGGTGAAGACCCAGTACTTC. Translation gives CASSHSGTGVKTQYF.

The chain combines TRBV11-1 with TRBJ1-5, with TRBD1 matching over 8 bases. Germline V gene sequence: CDR1 SGHAT, CDR2 FQDESV (reference sequence). Trimming cost V 5 bases and J 2 bases; bases outside gene matches: 5. CDR3 length equals 15 residues. CDR3 in DNA: TGTGCCAGCAGCCCTGGGACAGGTGGCAATCAGCCCCAGCATTTT. Its protein product is CASSPGTGGNQPQHF.